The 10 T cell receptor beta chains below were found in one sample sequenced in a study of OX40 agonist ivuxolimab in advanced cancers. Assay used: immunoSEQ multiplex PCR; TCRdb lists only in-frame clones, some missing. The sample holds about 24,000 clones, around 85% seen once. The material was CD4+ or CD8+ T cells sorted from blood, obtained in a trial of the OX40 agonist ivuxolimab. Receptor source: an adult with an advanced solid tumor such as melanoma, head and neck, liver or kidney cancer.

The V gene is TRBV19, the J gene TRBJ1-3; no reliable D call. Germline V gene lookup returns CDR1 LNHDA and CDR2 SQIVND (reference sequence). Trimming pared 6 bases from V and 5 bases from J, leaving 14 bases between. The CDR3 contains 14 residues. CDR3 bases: TGTGCCAGTAGCTCAGAGGCTGGAAGAAACACCATATATTTT. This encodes CASSSEAGRNTIYF.

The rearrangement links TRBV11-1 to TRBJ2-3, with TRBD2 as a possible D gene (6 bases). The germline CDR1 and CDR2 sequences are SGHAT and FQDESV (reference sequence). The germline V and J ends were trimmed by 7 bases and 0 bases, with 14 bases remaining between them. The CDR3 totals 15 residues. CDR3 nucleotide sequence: TGTGCCAGCACCCTAGGGCGGGGAAGCACAGATACGCAGTATTTT. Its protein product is CASTLGRGSTDTQYF.

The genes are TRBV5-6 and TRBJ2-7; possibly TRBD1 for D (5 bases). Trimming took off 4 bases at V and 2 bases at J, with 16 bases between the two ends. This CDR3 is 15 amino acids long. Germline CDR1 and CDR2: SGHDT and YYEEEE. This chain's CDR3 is CASSPAGWPAYEQYF. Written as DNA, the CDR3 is TGTGCCAGCAGCCCCGCAGGGTGGCCCGCCTACGAGCAGTACTTC.

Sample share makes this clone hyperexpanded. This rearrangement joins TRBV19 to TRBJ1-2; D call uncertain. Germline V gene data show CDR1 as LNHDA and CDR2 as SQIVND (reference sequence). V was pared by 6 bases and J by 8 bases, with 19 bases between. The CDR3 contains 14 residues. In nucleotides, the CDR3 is TGTGCCAGTAGCACGACGAGGGCTACTGGGGGCTACACCTTC. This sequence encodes CASSTTRATGGYTF.

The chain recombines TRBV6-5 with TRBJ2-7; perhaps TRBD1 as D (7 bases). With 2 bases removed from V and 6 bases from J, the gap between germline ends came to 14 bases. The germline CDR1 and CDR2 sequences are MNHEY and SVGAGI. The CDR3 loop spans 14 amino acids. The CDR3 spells CASSYGGTVLEQYF. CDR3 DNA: TGTGCCAGCAGTTACGGCGGGACAGTCCTCGAGCAGTACTTC.

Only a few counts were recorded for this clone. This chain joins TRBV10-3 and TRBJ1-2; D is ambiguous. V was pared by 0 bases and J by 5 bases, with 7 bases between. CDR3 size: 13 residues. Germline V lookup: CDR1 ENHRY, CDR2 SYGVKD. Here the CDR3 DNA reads TGTGCCATCAGTGAGTCGAGAGAATATGGCTACACCTTC. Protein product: CAISESREYGYTF.

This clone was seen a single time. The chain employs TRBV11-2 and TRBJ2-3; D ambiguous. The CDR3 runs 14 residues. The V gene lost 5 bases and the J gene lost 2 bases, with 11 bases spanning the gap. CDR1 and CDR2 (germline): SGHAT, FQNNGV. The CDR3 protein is CASSPDRYTDTQYF. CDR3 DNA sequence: TGTGCCAGCAGCCCTGACCGATACACAGATACGCAGTATTTT.

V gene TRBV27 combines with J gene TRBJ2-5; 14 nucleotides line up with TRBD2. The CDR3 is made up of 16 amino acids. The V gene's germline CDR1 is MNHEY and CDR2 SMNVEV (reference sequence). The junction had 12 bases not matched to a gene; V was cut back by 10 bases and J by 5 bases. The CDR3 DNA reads TGTGCCACCCGACGACTAGCGGGGGGGCCGGAGGAGACCCAGTACTTC. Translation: CATRRLAGGPEETQYF.

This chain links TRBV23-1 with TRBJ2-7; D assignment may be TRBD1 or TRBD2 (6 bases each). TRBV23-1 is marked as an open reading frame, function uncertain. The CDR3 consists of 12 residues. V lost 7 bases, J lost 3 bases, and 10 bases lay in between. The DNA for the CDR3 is TGCGCCAGCAAAGGGGGGTTCTACGAGCAGTACTTC. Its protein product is CASKGGFYEQYF.

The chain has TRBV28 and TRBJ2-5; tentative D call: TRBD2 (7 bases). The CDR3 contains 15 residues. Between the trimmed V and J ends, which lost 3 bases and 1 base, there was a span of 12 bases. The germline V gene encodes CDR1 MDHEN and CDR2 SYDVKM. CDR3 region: CASSLRGGFQETQYF. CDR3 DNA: TGTGCCAGCAGTTTGAGGGGGGGCTTCCAAGAGACCCAGTACTTC.